This TCR beta chain originates from a study of cytomegalovirus exposure and HLA in healthy donors. Germline CDR1 and CDR2: MNHNS and SASEGT. Trimming removed 6 bases from V and 6 bases from J; junction bases left unmatched: 6. CDR3 size: 13 residues. Use of 60 Vbeta and 13 Jbeta primers characterized the PCR. Libraries were prepared by immunoSEQ multiplex PCR; TCRdb keeps only in-frame clonotypes and omits some of them. In the table there are over 85,000 clones, roughly four fifths of which are singletons. The material sequenced was PBMCs. The source of this sequence is a female donor in good health and CMV-seronegative. V usage is TRBV6-1 and J usage is TRBJ2-3; 7 nucleotides match TRBD1. The CDR3 DNA is TGTGCCAGCAGCCGACAGGGTCAGGATACGCAGTATTTT. This encodes CASSRQGQDTQYF.